This is a list of T cell receptor beta chains from one sample in a study of blood T cell repertoires in COVID-19. Measured with immunoSEQ multiplex PCR; TCRdb has only the in-frame clones, and not every one. The sample comprises 150,000 to 200,000 clones, around 77% of which are singletons, and roughly 17% rests with the top ten. Sample: peripheral blood. These receptor sequences come from a man between 60 and 70 years old with active or convalescent COVID-19. Each CDR3 is given with its conserved first and last residue. A D gene is named only where the DNA matches it firmly. A clone size is listed for some rows: how often the clone was seen (once, few, many), or a class if it is expanded.

v_gene: TRBV5-4
d_gene: NA
j_gene: TRBJ1-6
len: 14
abundance: few
CDR3nt: TGTGCCAGCAGCTTGGCGGGGGGCAAGGGTCCCCTCCACTTT
CDR3aa: CASSLAGGKGPLHF

v_gene: TRBV6-2/TRBV6-3
d_gene: TRBD1
j_gene: TRBJ1-1
len: 17
abundance: NA
CDR3nt: TGTGCCAGCAGTTACTCGGGACAGGGATTCTGGGACACTGAAGCTTTCTTT
CDR3aa: CASSYSGQGFWDTEAFF

v_gene: TRBV27
d_gene: NA
j_gene: TRBJ2-1
len: 13
abundance: NA
CDR3nt: TGTGCCAGCAGCCTGACTGGCTCGGCGCAGCAGTTCTTC
CDR3aa: CASSLTGSAQQFF

v_gene: TRBV4-2
d_gene: NA
j_gene: TRBJ2-5
len: 13
abundance: NA
CDR3nt: TGTGCCAGCCCAGCCAAGCTAGGAGAGACCCAGTACTTC
CDR3aa: CASPAKLGETQYF

v_gene: TRBV10-3
d_gene: TRBD1
j_gene: TRBJ2-3
len: 12
abundance: NA
CDR3nt: TGTGCCGTCGGACAGGGGGCAGATACGCAGTATTTT
CDR3aa: CAVGQGADTQYF

v_gene: TRBV6-2/TRBV6-3
d_gene: NA
j_gene: TRBJ1-5
len: 16
abundance: NA
CDR3nt: TGTGCCAGCAGTTACGCTTCCAGGGTGGGCAATCAGCCCCAGCATTTT
CDR3aa: CASSYASRVGNQPQHF

v_gene: TRBV6-5
d_gene: NA
j_gene: TRBJ1-1
len: 13
abundance: NA
CDR3nt: TGTGCCAGCAGCCACAGGGAAGCCACTGAAGCTTTCTTT
CDR3aa: CASSHREATEAFF

v_gene: TRBV5-1
d_gene: NA
j_gene: TRBJ2-1
len: 15
abundance: once
CDR3nt: TGCGCCAGCAGGGAAGCGGGCGGGCTTTACAATGAGCAGTTCTTC
CDR3aa: CASREAGGLYNEQFF

v_gene: TRBV2
d_gene: NA
j_gene: TRBJ2-1
len: 17
abundance: NA
CDR3nt: TGTGCCAGCGGCCCCACCCTCACTGGAGTCTCCTACAATGAGCAGTTCTTC
CDR3aa: CASGPTLTGVSYNEQFF

v_gene: TRBV27
d_gene: NA
j_gene: TRBJ2-3
len: 15
abundance: NA
CDR3nt: TGTGCCAGCAGTTTATCAGCAGGGTCTCCAGATACGCAGTATTTT
CDR3aa: CASSLSAGSPDTQYF

v_gene: TRBV7-3
d_gene: NA
j_gene: TRBJ1-1
len: 14
abundance: NA
CDR3nt: TGTGCCAGCAGCTCACAGGGAGGGGACACTGAAGCTTTCTTT
CDR3aa: CASSSQGGDTEAFF

v_gene: TRBV28
d_gene: NA
j_gene: TRBJ1-1
len: 21
abundance: many
CDR3nt: TGTGCCAGCAGTTTTTTCCCTCATTGGACACGTAAGCACCCGGGGGACACTGAAGCTTTCTTT
CDR3aa: CASSFFPHWTRKHPGDTEAFF

v_gene: TRBV7-2
d_gene: NA
j_gene: TRBJ2-6
len: 14
abundance: few
CDR3nt: TGTGCCAGCAGCCTTTCTTTTGGGGCCAACGTCCTGACTTTC
CDR3aa: CASSLSFGANVLTF

v_gene: TRBV6-5
d_gene: TRBD1
j_gene: TRBJ2-5
len: 15
abundance: NA
CDR3nt: TGTGCCAGCAGAAAACGACAGGGCTTAGGTGAGACCCAGTACTTC
CDR3aa: CASRKRQGLGETQYF

v_gene: TRBV19
d_gene: TRBD2
j_gene: TRBJ2-1
len: 14
abundance: NA
CDR3nt: TGTGCCAGTAGCATCCGACTAGCGGGAGCTGAGCAGTTCTTC
CDR3aa: CASSIRLAGAEQFF

v_gene: TRBV7-2
d_gene: TRBD2
j_gene: TRBJ2-7
len: 15
abundance: NA
CDR3nt: TGTGCCAGCAGCCGCGGGACTAGCGGAGCCTACGAGCAGTACTTC
CDR3aa: CASSRGTSGAYEQYF

v_gene: TRBV7-2
d_gene: NA
j_gene: TRBJ2-1
len: 14
abundance: NA
CDR3nt: TGTGCCAGCCGCAGGCAGAGCTCCTACAATGAGCAGTTCTTC
CDR3aa: CASRRQSSYNEQFF

v_gene: TRBV5-3
d_gene: TRBD1
j_gene: TRBJ1-1
len: 17
abundance: NA
CDR3nt: TGTGCCAGAAGCTCTCCGGGACAGGGGGCCGATTGGACTGAAGCTTTCTTT
CDR3aa: CARSSPGQGADWTEAFF

v_gene: TRBV7-9
d_gene: TRBD2
j_gene: TRBJ2-7
len: 15
abundance: NA
CDR3nt: TGTGCCAGCAGCTCGGGGACTACGGAGATCTACGAGCAGTACTTC
CDR3aa: CASSSGTTEIYEQYF

v_gene: TRBV6-2/TRBV6-3
d_gene: NA
j_gene: TRBJ2-3
len: 14
abundance: NA
CDR3nt: TGTGCCAGCAGTTACCTACAGATCACAGATACGCAGTATTTT
CDR3aa: CASSYLQITDTQYF

v_gene: TRBV11-3
d_gene: TRBD1
j_gene: TRBJ1-2
len: 15
abundance: NA
CDR3nt: TGTGCCAGCAGCCATGCAGGGGGAGGTTTTTATGGCTACACCTTC
CDR3aa: CASSHAGGGFYGYTF

v_gene: TRBV2
d_gene: TRBD2
j_gene: TRBJ2-3
len: 14
abundance: NA
CDR3nt: TGTGCCACCCGACTAGCGACTAGCACAGATACGCAGTATTTT
CDR3aa: CATRLATSTDTQYF

v_gene: TRBV7-2
d_gene: TRBD2
j_gene: TRBJ2-3
len: 13
abundance: NA
CDR3nt: TGTGCCAGCGAGGCGGGGGAAGGAGATACGCAGTATTTT
CDR3aa: CASEAGEGDTQYF

v_gene: TRBV6-5
d_gene: TRBD2
j_gene: TRBJ2-7
len: 12
abundance: NA
CDR3nt: TGTGCCAGCGAGCGGGATACCTACGAGCAGTACTTC
CDR3aa: CASERDTYEQYF

v_gene: TRBV29-1
d_gene: NA
j_gene: TRBJ1-4
len: 12
abundance: NA
CDR3nt: TGCAGCGCGGGAGGGGCTAATGAAAAACTGTTTTTT
CDR3aa: CSAGGANEKLFF

v_gene: TRBV4-2
d_gene: TRBD2
j_gene: TRBJ2-7
len: 16
abundance: NA
CDR3nt: TGTGCCAGCAGCCAAGACGGAGCGGGAGAGGGTAGGGAGCAGTACTTC
CDR3aa: CASSQDGAGEGREQYF

v_gene: TRBV5-1
d_gene: NA
j_gene: TRBJ2-2
len: 14
abundance: once
CDR3nt: TGCGCCAGCAGCTTAAGGGGATACACCGGGGAGCTGTTTTTT
CDR3aa: CASSLRGYTGELFF

v_gene: TRBV28
d_gene: NA
j_gene: TRBJ1-2
len: 16
abundance: NA
CDR3nt: TGTGCCAGCAGTTCCGCCGCCGGTGGGGCCCTATGGGGCTACACCTTC
CDR3aa: CASSSAAGGALWGYTF

v_gene: TRBV11-1
d_gene: TRBD1
j_gene: TRBJ1-1
len: 14
abundance: few
CDR3nt: TGTGCCAGCAGCTTAAACAGGGGAAACACTGAAGCTTTCTTT
CDR3aa: CASSLNRGNTEAFF

v_gene: TRBV5-1
d_gene: NA
j_gene: TRBJ1-5
len: 15
abundance: NA
CDR3nt: TGCGCCAGCAGCCCCGGGTTGACTGGCAATCAGCCCCAGCATTTT
CDR3aa: CASSPGLTGNQPQHF

v_gene: TRBV5-1
d_gene: TRBD2
j_gene: TRBJ2-1
len: 14
abundance: NA
CDR3nt: TGCGCCAGCAGCACGGGAGGACAAAACAATGAGCAGTTCTTC
CDR3aa: CASSTGGQNNEQFF

v_gene: TRBV19
d_gene: NA
j_gene: TRBJ1-1
len: 12
abundance: NA
CDR3nt: TGTGCCAGTAGTGCGTACCGCGCTGAAGCTTTCTTT
CDR3aa: CASSAYRAEAFF

v_gene: TRBV27
d_gene: TRBD2
j_gene: TRBJ2-3
len: 16
abundance: NA
CDR3nt: TGTGCCAGCAGTTTATCGTTGCCTAGCGGGAGTTCTACGCAGTATTTT
CDR3aa: CASSLSLPSGSSTQYF

v_gene: TRBV2
d_gene: TRBD2
j_gene: TRBJ2-1
len: 14
abundance: NA
CDR3nt: TGTGCCAGCAGCGGGACTAGCGGGAGGAGTGAGCAGTTCTTC
CDR3aa: CASSGTSGRSEQFF

v_gene: TRBV19
d_gene: NA
j_gene: TRBJ2-3
len: 15
abundance: NA
CDR3nt: TGTGCCAGTAGTCCCCGGCGCGGAAGCACAGATACGCAGTATTTT
CDR3aa: CASSPRRGSTDTQYF

v_gene: TRBV6-2/TRBV6-3
d_gene: TRBD2
j_gene: TRBJ2-7
len: 14
abundance: many
CDR3nt: TGTGCCAGCAGTTCAGGGCGGGAGCCCCACGAGCAGTACTTC
CDR3aa: CASSSGREPHEQYF

v_gene: TRBV5-1
d_gene: NA
j_gene: TRBJ2-2
len: 14
abundance: NA
CDR3nt: TGCGCCAGCAGCTTGAAAGGGGGAGCCGGGGAGCTGTTTTTT
CDR3aa: CASSLKGGAGELFF

v_gene: TRBV6-6
d_gene: NA
j_gene: TRBJ1-4
len: 15
abundance: NA
CDR3nt: TGTGCCAGCAGTTACCCAACGGGAGCTGCTTTTGAACTGTTTTTT
CDR3aa: CASSYPTGAAFELFF

v_gene: TRBV3-1/TRBV3-2
d_gene: NA
j_gene: TRBJ1-3
len: 15
abundance: NA
CDR3nt: TGTGCCAGCAGCCGCGGACTCCTCTCTGGAAACACCATATATTTT
CDR3aa: CASSRGLLSGNTIYF

v_gene: TRBV18
d_gene: NA
j_gene: TRBJ1-5
len: 13
abundance: NA
CDR3nt: TGTGCCAGCTCACCACAGGGAGACCAGCCCCAGCATTTT
CDR3aa: CASSPQGDQPQHF

v_gene: TRBV28
d_gene: TRBD2
j_gene: TRBJ2-7
len: 16
abundance: NA
CDR3nt: TGTGCCAGCAGTTCTCCGACTAGCGGGGGCCTGTACGAGCAGTACTTC
CDR3aa: CASSSPTSGGLYEQYF

v_gene: TRBV7-8
d_gene: NA
j_gene: TRBJ1-1
len: 12
abundance: NA
CDR3nt: TGTGCCAGCAGCCGACAGGAAACTGAAGCTTTCTTT
CDR3aa: CASSRQETEAFF

v_gene: TRBV11-2
d_gene: TRBD2
j_gene: TRBJ2-7
len: 14
abundance: NA
CDR3nt: TGTGCCAGCAGCTCGGGACTAGGACCCTACGAGCAGTACTTC
CDR3aa: CASSSGLGPYEQYF

v_gene: TRBV6-5
d_gene: NA
j_gene: TRBJ1-2
len: 12
abundance: once
CDR3nt: TGTGCCACCACAGTATTTCCCTATGGCTACACCTTC
CDR3aa: CATTVFPYGYTF

v_gene: TRBV5-1
d_gene: NA
j_gene: TRBJ1-1
len: 14
abundance: NA
CDR3nt: TGCGCCAGCAGCTATGGAGGAATGAACACTGAAGCTTTCTTT
CDR3aa: CASSYGGMNTEAFF

v_gene: TRBV9
d_gene: TRBD2
j_gene: TRBJ2-1
len: 16
abundance: once
CDR3nt: TGTGCCAGCAGCCCCTCCGGGACTAGCGTTTACAATGAGCAGTTCTTC
CDR3aa: CASSPSGTSVYNEQFF

v_gene: TRBV5-5
d_gene: NA
j_gene: TRBJ2-7
len: 15
abundance: once
CDR3nt: TGTGCCAGCACTAACCCGGGATTCGGGGTGAGTGAGCAGTACTTC
CDR3aa: CASTNPGFGVSEQYF

v_gene: TRBV2
d_gene: TRBD2
j_gene: TRBJ2-7
len: 15
abundance: NA
CDR3nt: TGTGCCAGCACCTCGGAGGGCGGGGGGACCTACGAGCAGTACTTC
CDR3aa: CASTSEGGGTYEQYF